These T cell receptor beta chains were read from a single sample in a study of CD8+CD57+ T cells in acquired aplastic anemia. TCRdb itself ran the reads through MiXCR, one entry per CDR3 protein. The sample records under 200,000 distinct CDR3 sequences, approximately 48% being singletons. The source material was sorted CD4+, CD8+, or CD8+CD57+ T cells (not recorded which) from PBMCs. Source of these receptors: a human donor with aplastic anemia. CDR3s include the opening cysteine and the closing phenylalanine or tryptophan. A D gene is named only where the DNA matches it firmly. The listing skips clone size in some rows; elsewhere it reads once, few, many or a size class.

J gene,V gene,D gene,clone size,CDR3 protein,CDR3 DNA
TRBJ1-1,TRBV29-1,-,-,CSGGLKNTEAFF,TGCAGCGGGGGACTCAAGAACACTGAAGCTTTCTTT
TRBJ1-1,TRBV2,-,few,CASQWATGTEAFF,TGTGCCAGCCAGTGGGCTACTGGCACTGAAGCTTTCTTT
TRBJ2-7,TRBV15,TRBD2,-,CATSGRGGSSYEQYF,TGTGCCACCAGCGGGCGGGGCGGGAGCTCCTACGAGCAGTACTTC
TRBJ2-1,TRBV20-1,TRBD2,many,CSARDGSGRAYNEQFF,TGCAGTGCTAGAGATGGTAGCGGGAGGGCCTACAATGAGCAGTTCTTC
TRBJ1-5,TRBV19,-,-,CASSTYSSNQPQHF,TGTGCCAGTAGTACCTACAGTAGCAATCAGCCCCAGCATTTT
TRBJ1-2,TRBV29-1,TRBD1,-,CSADRGPLYGYTF,TGCAGCGCCGACAGGGGGCCCCTCTATGGCTACACCTTC
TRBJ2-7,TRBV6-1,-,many,CASSEELPLEQYF,TGTGCCAGCAGTGAAGAGCTACCCCTAGAGCAGTACTTC
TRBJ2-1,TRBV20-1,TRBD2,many,CSAQGTSGRATEQFF,TGCAGTGCTCAAGGGACTAGCGGGAGGGCCACTGAGCAGTTCTTC
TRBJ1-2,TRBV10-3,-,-,CAISESGIPYYGYTF,TGTGCCATCAGTGAGTCGGGGATCCCATACTATGGCTACACCTTC
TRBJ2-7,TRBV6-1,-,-,CASRAVSSYEQYF,TGTGCCAGCAGGGCGGTATCCTCCTACGAGCAGTACTTC
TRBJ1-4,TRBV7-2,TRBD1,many,CASSQQGTHEKLFF,TGTGCCAGCAGTCAACAGGGGACCCATGAAAAACTGTTTTTT
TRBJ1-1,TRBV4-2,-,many,CASRGATVGMNTEAFF,TGTGCCAGCAGGGGTGCAACAGTCGGGATGAACACTGAAGCTTTCTTT
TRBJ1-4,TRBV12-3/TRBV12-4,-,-,CASSPRTVTNEKLFF,TGTGCCAGCAGTCCCCGGACGGTAACTAATGAAAAACTGTTTTTT
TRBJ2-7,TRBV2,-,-,CASSDRSGYYEQYF,TGTGCCAGCAGTGATCGCTCGGGATACTACGAGCAGTACTTC
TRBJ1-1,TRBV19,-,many,CASSAAAGQVNTEAFF,TGTGCCAGTAGTGCGGCGGCGGGGCAGGTGAACACTGAAGCTTTCTTT
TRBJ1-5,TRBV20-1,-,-,CSATPYGVEPQHF,TGCAGTGCTACACCGTACGGTGTCGAGCCCCAGCATTTT
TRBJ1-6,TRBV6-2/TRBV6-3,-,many,CASSYYDNSPLHF,TGTGCCAGCAGTTACTACGATAATTCACCCCTCCACTTT
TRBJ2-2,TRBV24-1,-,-,CATSDAEGPRDTGELFF,TGTGCCACCAGTGATGCGGAGGGCCCTCGGGACACCGGGGAGCTGTTTTTT
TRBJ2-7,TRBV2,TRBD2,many,CASRNTSGTADYEQYF,TGTGCCAGCAGGAATACTAGCGGGACCGCGGACTACGAGCAGTACTTC
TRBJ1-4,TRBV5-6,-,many,CASSLSTFGKLFF,TGTGCCAGCAGCTTATCTACATTCGGAAAACTGTTTTTT
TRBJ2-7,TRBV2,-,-,CASSEGRDSGEQYF,TGTGCCAGCAGTGAGGGCAGGGATAGCGGCGAGCAGTACTTC
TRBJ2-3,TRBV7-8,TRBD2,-,CASSGLAGTDTQCF,TGTGCCAGCAGCGGACTAGCGGGCACAGATACGCAGTGTTTT
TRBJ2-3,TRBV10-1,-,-,CASSEGYEWRGRTDTQYF,TGCGCCAGCAGTGAGGGTTACGAGTGGCGGGGGCGCACAGATACGCAGTATTTT
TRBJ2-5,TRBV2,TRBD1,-,CASINSIQGSAQYF,TGTGCCAGCATTAACTCCATACAGGGGAGTGCCCAGTACTTC
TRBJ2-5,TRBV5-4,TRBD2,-,CASSFPSGSRETQYF,TGTGCCAGCAGCTTTCCTAGCGGGAGTAGAGAGACCCAGTACTTC
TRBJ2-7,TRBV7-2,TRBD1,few,CASSLVQGPYEQYF,TGTGCCAGCAGCTTAGTACAGGGGCCCTACGAGCAGTACTTC